The 12 T cell receptor beta chains listed next were all sequenced from one sample in a study of control samples from healthy donors and cancer patients. TCRdb keeps only in-frame clones here, not all; method: immunoSEQ multiplex PCR. The table shows about 97,000 clones, with around 89% occurring only once. The sequenced material came from blood. These receptor sequences come from a man aged 25 to 40 in good health.

CDR3 DNA: TGTGCCAGCAATGACAGGGGGCTCCGGCTAGGAAACATTCAGTACTTC. Protein product: CASNDRGLRLGNIQYF. The chain links TRBV6-1 to TRBJ2-4; 10 positions match TRBD1. Germline loops: CDR1 MNHNS, CDR2 SASEGT. The length of the CDR3 is 16 residues. The trim removed 7 bases at V and 6 bases at J, leaving 12 bases unmatched.

The rearrangement links TRBV10-1 to TRBJ1-4; D gene unclear. Germline V gives CDR1 WNHNN, CDR2 SYGVQD (reference sequence). The CDR3 has 21 residues. V was shortened by 1 base and J by 0 bases, with 24 bases between the two germline ends. In DNA, the CDR3 is TGCGCCAGCAGTGAGTTCGCGGTCACATGGGAGAGCGGACCAACTAATGAAAAACTGTTTTTT. This translates into CASSEFAVTWESGPTNEKLFF.

J is TRBJ2-3 and V is TRBV5-6; D is perhaps TRBD1 (5 bases). Germline-derived CDR1 and CDR2 are SGHDT and YYEEEE. The CDR3 runs 13 residues. Trimming left V 1 base short and J 5 bases short, with 8 bases between. Written as DNA, the CDR3 is TGTGCCAGCAGCTTGACAGGTCGAGATACGCAGTATTTT. Protein sequence: CASSLTGRDTQYF.

This chain uses TRBV7-2 with TRBJ1-1, with D possibly matching TRBD1 (5 bases). This CDR3 is 14 amino acids long. V dropped 5 bases and J dropped 1 base, with 11 bases sitting between them. CDR1 and CDR2 from the germline V gene are SGHTA and FQGNSA. CDR3 residues: CASSANRRNTEAFF. The CDR3 DNA sequence: TGTGCCAGCAGCGCAAACAGGAGGAACACTGAAGCTTTCTTT.

The chain is built from TRBV3-1 (or the pseudogene TRBV3-2) and TRBJ1-1, with 7 bases fitting TRBD1. The CDR3 extends over 14 amino acids. CDR1 LGHDT and CDR2 YNNKEL come from the germline V gene (reference sequence). With 1 base clipped from V and 4 bases from J, the junction kept 3 bases outside the gene matches. DNA for the CDR3: TGTGCCAGCAGCCAAGCCGCAGGGGGCACTGAAGCTTTCTTT. Encoded protein: CASSQAAGGTEAFF.

V gene TRBV5-1 combines with J gene TRBJ2-2, with D unclear. Trimming pared 5 bases from V and 6 bases from J, leaving 11 bases between. Germline assignment: CDR1 SGHRS and CDR2 YFSETQ. The CDR3 has 13 amino acids. The CDR3 loop is CASSFREPGELFF. The CDR3 nucleotides read TGCGCCAGCAGTTTTAGGGAACCCGGGGAGCTGTTTTTT.

V and J are TRBV11-2 and TRBJ2-3, with TRBD2 as a possible D gene (5 bases). Germline V CDR1 and CDR2: SGHAT, FQNNGV. The CDR3 consists of 13 residues. Trimming removed 7 bases from V and 6 bases from J, with 14 bases in between. The DNA of the CDR3 is TGTGCCAGCACCCTCGGCGGGTACGATACGCAGTATTTT. Translating it yields CASTLGGYDTQYF.

The chain joins TRBV13 to TRBJ1-2; TRBD1 aligns across 7 bases. This CDR3 has 14 amino acids. V shed 2 bases, J shed 4 bases, and the junction held 4 bases outside the gene matches. The V gene's germline CDR1 is PRHDT and CDR2 FYEKMQ (reference sequence). The CDR3 here is CASSLRGGFYGYTF. Written as DNA, the CDR3 is TGTGCCAGCAGCTTAAGAGGGGGCTTCTATGGCTACACCTTC.

This clone turned up a few times. The CDR3 protein is CASRLDGTSTDTQYF. CDR3 nucleotide sequence: TGTGCCAGCAGATTGGACGGTACTAGCACAGATACGCAGTATTTT. The chain recombines TRBV11-1 with TRBJ2-3; D gene uncertain. CDR3 length: 15 amino acids. Germline assignment: CDR1 SGHAT and CDR2 FQDESV (reference sequence). V was shortened by 6 bases and J by 0 bases, with 13 bases between the two germline ends.

The chain links TRBV3-1 (or the pseudogene TRBV3-2) to TRBJ2-3; D call uncertain. Germline V gives CDR1 LGHDT, CDR2 YNNKEL (reference sequence). The CDR3 is 13 residues long. Trimming removed 8 bases from V and 2 bases from J, with 11 bases in between. CDR3 coding DNA: TGTGCCAGCGGTGACGTCTTCACAGATACGCAGTATTTT. Protein sequence: CASGDVFTDTQYF.

The V gene is TRBV7-9, the J gene TRBJ2-3; TRBD1 aligns across 10 bases. The CDR3 loop spans 17 amino acids. Losses at the gene ends were 5 bases for V and 2 bases for J; bases not matched to a gene: 10. CDR1 and CDR2 from the germline V gene are SEHNR and FQNEAQ (reference sequence). The DNA of the CDR3 is TGTGCCAGCAGCCCATCCGGGACAGGGGTTTACACAGATACGCAGTATTTT. Translating it yields CASSPSGTGVYTDTQYF.

The chain has TRBV19 and TRBJ1-5, with D perhaps TRBD1 (5 bases). CDR3 length equals 15 residues. CDR1 and CDR2 from the germline V gene are LNHDA and SQIVND (reference sequence). With 3 bases removed from V and 7 bases from J, the gap between germline ends came to 16 bases. The CDR3 reads CASSIPRTRGQPQHF. CDR3 DNA sequence: TGTGCCAGTAGTATCCCCAGGACCCGGGGGCAGCCCCAGCATTTT.